This paragraph covers one TCR beta chain sequence. The antigen is not known. This sample is part of a study of cytomegalovirus exposure and HLA in healthy donors. Study background: In terms of ancestry, the Caucasian-associated cluster contained 81% of the approximately 400 genotyped donors. Overall study findings and caveats: In the analysis, some V segments, TRBV6-2 and TRBV6-3 included, were excluded as indistinguishable.

The study ran its PCR with 60 Vbeta and 13 Jbeta primers. Original data processing: Unique TCR beta chains numbered roughly 83 million in a later analysis, with roughly 11 million shared. Generated by immunoSEQ multiplex PCR, the TCRdb table keeps only in-frame clones and is missing some. V and J calls and clone size are those listed in that table; D and trimming were worked out from the DNA. The sample lists a few hundred thousand clones; 80% to 90% were seen once. V lost 3 bases to trimming and J lost 9 bases; unmatched junction nucleotides: 7. Germline CDR1 reads MNHNS; CDR2 reads SASEGT. This CDR3 comprises 14 residues.

Material: PBMCs. The sequence was collected from a woman aged 18-29 years in good health and CMV-seronegative. This sequence joins TRBV6-1 and TRBJ1-4, with 7 bases fitting TRBD1. This CDR3 reads CASSEPGQRKKLFF. In DNA form, the CDR3 reads TGTGCCAGCAGTGAGCCGGGACAGCGGAAAAAACTGTTTTTT.